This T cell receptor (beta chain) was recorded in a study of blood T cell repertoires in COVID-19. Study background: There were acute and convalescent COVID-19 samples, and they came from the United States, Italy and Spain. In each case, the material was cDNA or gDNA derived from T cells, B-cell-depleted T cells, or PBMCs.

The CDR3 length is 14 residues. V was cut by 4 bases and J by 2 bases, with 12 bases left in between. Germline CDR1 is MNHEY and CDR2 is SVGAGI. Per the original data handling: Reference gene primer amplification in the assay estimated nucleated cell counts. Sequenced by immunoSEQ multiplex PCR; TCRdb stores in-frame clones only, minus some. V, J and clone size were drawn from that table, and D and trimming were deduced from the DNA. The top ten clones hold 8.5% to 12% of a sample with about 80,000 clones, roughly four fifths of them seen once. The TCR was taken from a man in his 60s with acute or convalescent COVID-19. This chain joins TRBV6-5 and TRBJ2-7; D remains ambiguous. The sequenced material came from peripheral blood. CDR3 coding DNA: TGTGCCAGCAGTTTCCGCTCTGGGCCCTACGAGCAGTACTTC. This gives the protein CASSFRSGPYEQYF.